Each of the 10 T cell receptor beta chains below was sequenced from the same sample in a study of cytomegalovirus exposure and HLA in healthy donors. It was with 60 Vbeta and 13 Jbeta primers that the PCR ran. Libraries were prepared by immunoSEQ multiplex PCR; TCRdb keeps only in-frame clonotypes and omits some of them. The sample includes some 150,000 clones, over 60% of them seen just once. What was sequenced was PBMCs. Every receptor here comes from a woman aged 25 to 39 in good health and CMV-seropositive.

The V call is TRBV28, the J call TRBJ2-5; the D gene is possibly TRBD1 (6 bases). There are 14 residues in the CDR3. V dropped 4 bases and J dropped 2 bases, with 11 bases sitting between them. CDR1 is MDHEN, CDR2 SYDVKM, per germline. DNA for the CDR3: TGTGCCAGCAGTTCTCCGGACAGACAAGAGACCCAGTACTTC. Its protein product is CASSSPDRQETQYF. Full variable domain (outside the CDR3, taken from reference TRBV28 and TRBJ2-5): DVKVTQSSRYLVKRTGEKVFLECVQDMDHENMFWYRQDPGLGLRLIYFSYDVKMKEKGDIPEGYSVSREKKERFSLILESASTNQTSMYLCASSSPDRQETQYFGPGTRLLVL.

This chain uses TRBV5-5 with TRBJ1-6; D is undetermined. V lost 0 bases and J 3 bases, leaving 4 bases between the germline ends. This CDR3 comprises 14 residues. The germline V gene encodes CDR1 SGHKS and CDR2 YYEKEE (reference sequence). The CDR3 protein is CASSLDSYNSPLHF. The DNA of the CDR3 is TGTGCCAGCAGCTTGGACAGCTATAATTCACCCCTCCACTTT.

This clone was seen a few times. V gene TRBV5-6 combines with J gene TRBJ2-5; no clear D. The J call may be wrong; the DNA end is better matched by TRBJ2-7. The V gene's germline CDR1 is SGHDT and CDR2 YYEEEE. The CDR3 is made up of 14 amino acids. CDR3 sequence reads: CASSLGQRTYEQYF. The CDR3 DNA follows: TGTGCCAGCAGCTTGGGGCAGCGAACCTACGAGCAGTACTTC.

The chain employs TRBV6-5 and TRBJ1-3; no firm D call. Trimming took off 7 bases at V and 0 bases at J, with 10 bases between the two ends. The germline V gene encodes CDR1 MNHEY and CDR2 SVGAGI. The CDR3 has 14 amino acids. CDR3 sequence (DNA): TGTGCCAGCACCCGGGGTAGCTCTGGAAACACCATATATTTT. This translates into CASTRGSSGNTIYF.

This clone was detected only a few times. The rearrangement links TRBV5-1 to TRBJ2-2; 9 positions match TRBD1. V shed 4 bases and J 6 bases; nucleotides not matched to a gene: 4. Looked up from germline, CDR1 is SGHRS and CDR2 is YFSETQ. This CDR3 has 14 residues. CDR3 coding DNA: TGCGCCAGCAGCCCCAACAGGGGGCCCGGGGAGCTGTTTTTT. Residues: CASSPNRGPGELFF. Full variable domain (missing parts from reference TRBV5-1 and TRBJ2-2): KAGVTQTPRYLIKTRGQQVTLSCSPISGHRSVSWYQQTPGQGLQFLFEYFSETQRNKGNFPGRFSGRQFSNSRSEMNVSTLELGDSALYLCASSPNRGPGELFFGEGSRLTVL.

This chain links TRBV21-1 with TRBJ2-6; the listed D gene, TRBD1, was not tested against the DNA. TRBV21-1 is a pseudogene segment. CDR3 length: 16 residues. The CDR3 region is CASSKGAPIWANVLTF. CDR3 nucleotide sequence: TGTGCCAGCAGCAAAGGGGCCCCCATCTGGGCCAACGTCCTGACTTTC.

The chain is built from TRBV7-8 and TRBJ2-2; no firm D call. Germline loops: CDR1 SGHVS, CDR2 FQNEAQ. Deletions cut 6 bases from V and 7 bases from J, with 9 bases between. CDR3 length: 12 amino acids. The CDR3 DNA follows: TGTGCCAGCAGATTTCTTAGCGGGGAGCTGTTTTTT. This encodes CASRFLSGELFF.

The rearrangement joins TRBV28 to TRBJ2-1; tentative D call: TRBD1 (6 bases). Deletions cut 3 bases from V and 4 bases from J, with 10 bases between. Germline loops: CDR1 MDHEN, CDR2 SYDVKM. This CDR3 spans 14 amino acids. The CDR3 DNA reads TGTGCCAGCAGTTTGTGGGGGCCTTACAATGAGCAGTTCTTC. This gives the protein CASSLWGPYNEQFF.

This clone has more than one count but fewer than ten. The chain combines TRBV2 with TRBJ2-1; 8 nucleotides line up with TRBD2. Unmatched junction bases numbered 11, after V lost 6 bases and J lost 1 base. Germline V CDR1 and CDR2: SNHLY, FYNNEI. The CDR3 is 17 residues long. In nucleotides, the CDR3 is TGTGCCAGCAGCGGGGAGGGTAGCGGGGAGTCCTACAATGAGCAGTTCTTC. Translated, it gives CASSGEGSGESYNEQFF.

To note about this clone: An end of the junction does not agree with germline; a read error may underlie this. Additional DNA sequences in this sample encode the identical CDR3. The CDR3 is CAWERTGVYNSPLHF. The CDR3 DNA follows: TGTGCCTGGGAGAGGACAGGGGTATATAATTCCCCCCTCCACTTT. The chain carries TRBV30 and TRBJ1-6; 9 bases are shared with TRBD1. Germline values: CDR1 GTSNPN, CDR2 SVGIG (reference sequence). The CDR3 runs 15 residues.